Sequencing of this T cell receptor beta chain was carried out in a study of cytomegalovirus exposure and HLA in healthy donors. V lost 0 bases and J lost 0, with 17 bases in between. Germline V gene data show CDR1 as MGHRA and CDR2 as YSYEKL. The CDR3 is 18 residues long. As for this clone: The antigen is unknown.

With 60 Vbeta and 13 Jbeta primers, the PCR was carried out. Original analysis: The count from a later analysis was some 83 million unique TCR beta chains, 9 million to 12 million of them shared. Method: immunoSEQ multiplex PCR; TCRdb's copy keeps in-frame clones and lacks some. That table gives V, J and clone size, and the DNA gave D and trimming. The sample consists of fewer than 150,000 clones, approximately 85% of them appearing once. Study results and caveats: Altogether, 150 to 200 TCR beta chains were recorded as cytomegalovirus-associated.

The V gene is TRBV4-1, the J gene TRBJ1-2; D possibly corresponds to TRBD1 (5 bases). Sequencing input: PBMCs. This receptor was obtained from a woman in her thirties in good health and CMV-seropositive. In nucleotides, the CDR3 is TGCGCCAGCAGCCAAGATGTCGCGCGGGGACTGCCTAACTATGGCTACACCTTC. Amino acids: CASSQDVARGLPNYGYTF.